A single sample is the source of the 16 T cell receptor beta chains below, sequenced in a study of Graves' ophthalmopathy and Graves' hyperthyroidism. The authors amplified TCR beta CDR3 regions, and they did so from RNA transcripts for repertoire sequencing. After a first-round RT-PCR with HTBI primers, a second-round multiplex PCR was run. TCRdb itself ran the multiplex PCR reads through MiXCR, one entry per CDR3 protein. The table includes 500,000 to 600,000 distinct CDR3 sequences, about 35% detected once. Sequencing was carried out using peripheral blood or thyroid tissue (not recorded which). The receptors come from an adult man with Graves' hyperthyroidism.

This clonotype was seen just once. The chain has TRBV15 and TRBJ2-5, with D uncertain. This CDR3 comprises 15 residues. Trimming shortened V by 3 bases and J by 1 base, and 12 bases separated the two germline ends. From germline, CDR1 is LNHNV and CDR2 YYDKDF (reference sequence). CDR3 in amino acids: CATSSGWSAQETQYF. The CDR3, as DNA: TGTGCCACCAGCAGTGGTTGGAGTGCCCAAGAGACCCAGTACTTC.

Worth noting for this clonotype: A much larger clone is a single base away; this may be a read error. Likely a read error: the CDR3 ends without its conserved phenylalanine or tryptophan. The V call is TRBV28, the J call TRBJ1-1, with D perhaps matching TRBD1 (6 bases). The length of the CDR3 is 14 residues. Germline-derived CDR1 and CDR2 are MDHEN and SYDVKM. V lost 5 bases and J 2 bases, leaving 12 bases between the germline ends. The CDR3 sequence is CASSQLTGNTEAFS. The DNA for the CDR3 is TGTGCCAGCAGTCAGTTGACAGGAAACACTGAAGCTTTCTCT.

This clonotype was picked up one time. The chain links TRBV25-1 to TRBJ1-2; TRBD1 aligns across 8 bases. CDR1 and CDR2 (germline): MGHDK, SYGVNS. Trimming took 6 bases from V and 0 from J; bases not matched to a gene: 6. CDR3 length: 15 residues. CDR3 sequence reads: CASSRTGTTNYGYTF. The CDR3 DNA sequence: TGTGCCAGCAGCCGGACAGGGACGACTAACTATGGCTACACCTTC.

The V call is TRBV10-3, the J call TRBJ2-1; 12 bases align to TRBD1. CDR3 size: 15 residues. The trim removed 2 bases at V and 7 bases at J, leaving 3 bases unmatched. Per the germline V gene, CDR1 is ENHRY and CDR2 is SYGVKD. Here the CDR3 reads CAISEGDRGRNEQFF. The CDR3 region has the DNA TGTGCCATCAGTGAGGGGGACAGGGGGCGGAATGAGCAGTTCTTC.

This clonotype showed up just a few times. The chain employs TRBV4-1 and TRBJ1-5; D unclear. Germline CDR1 reads MGHRA; CDR2 reads YSYEKL. Deletions cut 0 bases from V and 0 bases from J, with 9 bases between. This CDR3 is 16 amino acids long. The CDR3 protein is CASSQEGGISNQPQHF. CDR3 bases: TGCGCCAGCAGCCAAGAAGGAGGGATTAGCAATCAGCCCCAGCATTTT.

The chain couples TRBV7-9 to TRBJ1-5, with 7 bases fitting TRBD1. The ends lost 5 bases at V and 0 bases at J; junction bases unmatched: 7. The CDR3 runs 16 residues. Germline loops: CDR1 SEHNR, CDR2 FQNEAQ (reference sequence). CDR3 residues: CASSQDRFNSNQPQHF. The CDR3 coding sequence is TGTGCCAGCAGCCAGGACAGGTTCAATAGCAATCAGCCCCAGCATTTT.

This clonotype was counted ten times or more. The V and J genes are TRBV29-1 and TRBJ1-2; 8 bases map to TRBD1. Germline V gives CDR1 SQVTM, CDR2 ANQGSEA. CDR3 length: 13 amino acids. V was pared by 4 bases and J by 0 bases, with 1 base of the junction left unmatched. The DNA of the CDR3 is TGCAGCGTTGGGACAGGGACTAACTATGGCTACACCTTC. It is translated as CSVGTGTNYGYTF.

Concerning this clonotype: This may come from a read error, since a much larger clone is one base off. J is TRBJ2-3 and V is TRBV7-9; D is unclear. V was shortened by 5 bases and J by 1 base, with 13 bases between the two germline ends. Germline assignment: CDR1 SEHNR and CDR2 FQNEAQ (reference sequence). The CDR3 totals 15 residues. CDR3 protein: CASSTDSARTDTQYF. The CDR3, as DNA: TGTGCCAGCAGCACTGACTCGGCCCGCACAGATACGCAGTATTTT.

This clonotype was picked up many times. The rearrangement joins TRBV24-1 to TRBJ2-5; maybe TRBD1 (5 bases). Germline V CDR1 and CDR2: KGHDR, SFDVKD. The CDR3 runs 13 residues. V lost 4 bases to trimming and J lost 9 bases, with 14 bases between them. The CDR3 is CATSDLDSVAQYF. The DNA for the CDR3 is TGTGCCACCAGTGACCTTGACAGTGTCGCCCAGTACTTC.

This clonotype was picked up many times. This sequence joins TRBV11-2 and TRBJ1-3; D is unresolved. Germline V CDR1 and CDR2: SGHAT, FQNNGV. There are 14 residues in the CDR3. V dropped 0 bases and J dropped 9 bases, with 12 bases sitting between them. The CDR3 loop reads CASSLDLQTGTIYF. Here the CDR3 DNA reads TGTGCCAGCAGCTTAGATTTACAGACCGGCACCATATATTTT.

This chain joins TRBV5-8 and TRBJ2-7; D perhaps matches TRBD2 (6 bases). The DNA end favors TRBJ2-1, so the J call may be wrong. The CDR3 sequence is 16 residues long. Germline CDR1 SGHTS, CDR2 YDEGEE. CDR3 in DNA: TGTGCCAGCAGCTTTCGGGCGGGATGGGGCCCCAATGAGCAGTTCTTC. It encodes CASSFRAGWGPNEQFF.

This clonotype was seen ten or more times. The CDR3 is CASSLHGSSGYGYTF. DNA of the CDR3: TGTGCCAGCAGTTTACACGGATCATCAGGCTATGGCTACACCTTC. The V and J genes are TRBV12-3 or TRBV12-4 and TRBJ1-2; D gene uncertain. V was shortened by 2 bases and J by 4 bases, with 14 bases between the two germline ends. The CDR3 loop spans 15 amino acids.

The J gene is TRBJ2-2, the V gene TRBV7-9; D not certain. There are 15 residues in the CDR3. Germline assignment: CDR1 SEHNR and CDR2 FQNEAQ (reference sequence). Trimming took off 5 bases at V and 0 bases at J, with 10 bases between the two ends. The DNA for the CDR3 is TGTGCCAGCAGCCCCTTGGACGCGAACACCGGGGAGCTGTTTTTT. Protein sequence: CASSPLDANTGELFF.

Many counts were recorded for this clonotype. The chain recombines TRBV9 with TRBJ1-6; D call uncertain. The germline gives CDR1 SGDLS, CDR2 YYNGEE. The CDR3 sequence is 16 residues long. Trimming removed 4 bases at V and 2 bases at J, with 13 bases between. CDR3 in amino acids: CASSPSGVTYNSPLHF. DNA of the CDR3: TGTGCCAGCAGCCCCTCAGGTGTAACCTATAATTCACCCCTCCACTTT. The full variable domain, with the rest looked up from reference TRBV9 and TRBJ1-6, is DSGVTQTPKHLITATGQRVTLRCSPRSGDLSVYWYQQSLDQGLQFLIQYYNGEERAKGNILERFSAQQFPDLHSELNLSSLELGDSALYFCASSPSGVTYNSPLHFGNGTRLTVT.

This clonotype was seen repeatedly, ten times or more. The V and J genes are TRBV7-6 and TRBJ2-5; D is perhaps TRBD2 (6 bases). Germline CDR1 SGHVS, CDR2 FNYEAQ. V was shortened by 6 bases and J by 2 bases, with 10 bases between the two germline ends. The CDR3 consists of 13 residues. This CDR3 is CASSPGVQETQYF. CDR3 sequence (DNA): TGTGCCAGCAGTCCGGGGGTACAAGAGACCCAGTACTTC.

This clonotype was picked up a small number of times. The rearrangement links TRBV15 to TRBJ1-3; tentative D call: TRBD1 (5 bases). Germline V gene data show CDR1 as LNHNV and CDR2 as YYDKDF (reference sequence). Between the trimmed V and J ends, which lost 1 base and 0 bases, there was a span of 10 bases. The CDR3 has 16 amino acids. CDR3 sequence: CATSRGSTVSGNTIYF. The CDR3 coding sequence is TGTGCCACCAGCAGAGGGTCGACAGTCTCTGGAAACACCATATATTTT.